What follows are 20 T cell receptor beta chains derived from one specimen sequenced in a study of shared clonotypes between healthy human individuals. Sequenced by immunoSEQ multiplex PCR; TCRdb stores in-frame clones only, minus some. The sample includes about 980,000 clones, approximately 80% seen only once; the top ten take over 1.3%. The sample taken for sequencing was memory CD4+ T cells sorted from blood. Subset in this sample: CD45RA-negative fraction. The source is a man younger than 30 in good health.

This clone has more than one count but fewer than ten. The rearrangement links TRBV7-9 to TRBJ2-4; D might be TRBD1 or TRBD2, each matching 5 bases. V was cut by 5 bases and J by 8 bases, with 16 bases left in between. In germline, CDR1 is SEHNR, CDR2 FQNEAQ (reference sequence). The CDR3 consists of 14 residues. CDR3 nucleotide sequence: TGTGCCAGCAGCCTCTCTGGGGGTAGGGACATTCAGTACTTC. Its protein product is CASSLSGGRDIQYF.

This chain connects TRBV4-1 to TRBJ2-1; TRBD2 matches at 10 bases. The CDR3 sequence is 17 residues long. Trimming cost V 4 bases and J 0 bases; bases outside gene matches: 6. CDR1 and CDR2 (germline): MGHRA, YSYEKL. Here the CDR3 DNA reads TGCGCCAGCAGCCCCGGACTAGCGGCCAACTCCTACAATGAGCAGTTCTTC. This encodes CASSPGLAANSYNEQFF.

The chain is built from TRBV6-5 and TRBJ2-7; TRBD2 is a possible D gene (5 bases). V was shortened by 2 bases and J by 0 bases, with 8 bases between the two germline ends. The CDR3 has 14 amino acids. Looked up from germline, CDR1 is MNHEY and CDR2 is SVGAGI. CDR3 coding DNA: TGTGCCAGCAGTTACCAGCGGAGCTCCTACGAGCAGTACTTC. This codes for CASSYQRSSYEQYF.

The chain is built from TRBV12-5 and TRBJ2-2; TRBD1 matches 7 bases. This CDR3 spans 15 amino acids. Germline lookup yields CDR1 LGHNT and CDR2 FRNRAP. V shed 4 bases, J shed 1 base, and the junction held 3 bases outside the gene matches. The CDR3 DNA sequence: TGTGCTAGTGGTTCCTGGACAGGGAACACCGGGGAGCTGTTTTTT. Protein product: CASGSWTGNTGELFF. The variable domain in full, with the rest retrieved from reference TRBV12-5 and TRBJ2-2, is DARVTQTPRHKVTEMGQEVTMRCQPILGHNTVFWYRQTMMQGLELLAYFRNRAPLDDSGMPKDRFSAEMPDATLATLKIQPSEPRDSAVYFCASGSWTGNTGELFFGEGSRLTVL.

This chain uses TRBV4-2 with TRBJ1-2; no reliable D call. Germline lookup yields CDR1 LGHNA and CDR2 YNFKEQ. The CDR3 runs 14 residues. V lost 1 base to trimming and J lost 5 bases, with 11 bases between them. The chain's CDR3 is CASSQADGSYGYTF. In DNA, the CDR3 is TGTGCCAGCAGCCAAGCCGATGGGTCATATGGCTACACCTTC.

The chain combines TRBV6-5 with TRBJ2-2; TRBD1 aligns across 8 bases. J gave up 0 bases and V 4 bases, and 1 base lay outside the gene matches. The CDR3 covers 15 residues. Germline CDR1 reads MNHEY; CDR2 reads SVGAGI. The chain's CDR3 is CASSSQGANTGELFF. The CDR3, as DNA: TGTGCCAGCAGTTCACAGGGGGCGAACACCGGGGAGCTGTTTTTT.

This clone was counted once. V is TRBV7-9 and J is TRBJ2-1, with D possibly TRBD2 on 5 matching bases. This CDR3 is built from 16 residues. Germline V lookup: CDR1 SEHNR, CDR2 FQNEAQ (reference sequence). The V and J ends lost 6 bases and 3 bases respectively, with 18 bases between them. The CDR3 region is CASSSRVRLNYNEQFF. The CDR3 DNA sequence: TGTGCCAGCAGTTCGAGGGTTCGACTAAACTACAATGAGCAGTTCTTC.

The J gene is TRBJ2-4, the V gene TRBV28; 9 nucleotides match TRBD1. The CDR3 loop spans 18 amino acids. Germline V gives CDR1 MDHEN, CDR2 SYDVKM. V shed 6 bases, J shed 0 bases, and the junction held 12 bases outside the gene matches. The CDR3 DNA reads as TGTGCCAGCAGCCCTGACAGGGGGAAAATTTTAGCCAAAAACATTCAGTACTTC. This codes for CASSPDRGKILAKNIQYF.

A few counts support this clone. At one of its ends the junction is not consistent with the germline gene, which may arise from a read error. The CDR3 region is CASSLASHYGYTF. The DNA of the CDR3 is TGCGCCAGCAGCTTGGCCTCGCACTACGGCTACACCTTC. The chain employs TRBV5-1 and TRBJ1-2, with no clear D. Germline CDR1 is SGHRS and CDR2 is YFSETQ. The CDR3 loop spans 13 amino acids.

The CDR3 nucleotides read TGTGCCAGCAGCCCCAGGACAGGGACTGAAAAACTGTTTTTT. Its protein product is CASSPRTGTEKLFF. The chain couples TRBV14 to TRBJ1-4; the match to TRBD1 covers 8 bases. Trimming cost V 4 bases and J 7 bases; bases outside gene matches: 5. Germline V gene sequence: CDR1 SGHDN, CDR2 FVKESK. The CDR3 is 14 residues long.

The chain couples TRBV6-1 to TRBJ2-5; tentatively, D is TRBD1 (6 bases). Trimming stripped 7 bases from V and 2 bases from J, with 11 bases between. CDR1 and CDR2 from the germline V gene are MNHNS and SASEGT. CDR3 size: 13 residues. The chain's CDR3 is CASTLTGQETQYF. The CDR3 DNA reads TGTGCCAGCACACTAACAGGGCAAGAGACCCAGTACTTC.

This chain links TRBV11-1 with TRBJ2-7, with D tentatively TRBD1 (6 bases). V lost 1 base, J lost 4 bases, and 8 bases lay in between. Germline V CDR1 and CDR2: SGHAT, FQDESV (reference sequence). This CDR3 contains 13 residues. CDR3 DNA sequence: TGTGCCAGCAGCTTAGGACAGGAATACGAGCAGTACTTC. Its translation is CASSLGQEYEQYF.

V gene TRBV19 combines with J gene TRBJ1-1; the D is unclear. V lost 3 bases and J lost 2, with 13 bases in between. CDR1 is LNHDA, CDR2 SQIVND, per germline (reference sequence). This CDR3 is built from 15 residues. The CDR3 DNA follows: TGTGCCAGTAGTATGACAACCACTACTAACACTGAAGCTTTCTTT. This sequence encodes CASSMTTTTNTEAFF. Full variable domain (remainder filled in from reference TRBV19 and TRBJ1-1): DGGITQSPKYLFRKEGQNVTLSCEQNLNHDAMYWYRQDPGQGLRLIYYSQIVNDFQKGDIAEGYSVSREKKESFPLTVTSAQKNPTAFYLCASSMTTTTNTEAFFGQGTRLTVV.

The rearrangement joins TRBV6-7 to TRBJ2-4; 8 bases are a match to TRBD1. TRBV6-7 is designated an ORF whose function remains uncertain. The V segment lost 4 bases and the J segment 2 bases; nucleotides outside the gene matches: 16. This CDR3 comprises 19 residues. As DNA, the CDR3 is TGTGCCAGCAGTTCCTCGGACAGGGAAGGAGTTGGGTCCAAAAACATTCAGTACTTC. Translating gives CASSSSDREGVGSKNIQYF.

The DNA for the CDR3 is TGTGCCAGCAGCTTAGATATGGGATACGAGCAGTACTTC. Translating gives CASSLDMGYEQYF. The V gene is TRBV5-4, the J gene TRBJ2-7; D unclear. V was pared by 2 bases and J by 4 bases, with 10 bases between. Germline CDR1 SGHNT, CDR2 YYREEE (reference sequence). The CDR3 has 13 residues.

The chain employs TRBV25-1 and TRBJ1-2; a weak D match, TRBD1 (5 bases). CDR3 length equals 14 residues. From germline, CDR1 is MGHDK and CDR2 SYGVNS. The CDR3 reads CDYGGGRVRYGYTF. CDR3 coding DNA: TGTGACTACGGGGGAGGACGGGTACGCTATGGCTACACCTTC.

The CDR3 DNA follows: TGTGCCAGCAGCTTGGGGGCCGAACCCTCCGGCTCTGGGGCCAACGTCCTGACTTTC. Translation gives CASSLGAEPSGSGANVLTF. The V and J genes are TRBV5-4 and TRBJ2-6; the D is unclear. The germline V gene encodes CDR1 SGHNT and CDR2 YYREEE (reference sequence). The CDR3 totals 19 residues. Trimming took off 0 bases at V and 0 bases at J, with 16 bases between the two ends.

This chain's CDR3 is CASSAGGGEKLFF. CDR3 DNA sequence: TGTGCCTCCTCCGCGGGGGGTGGGGAAAAACTGTTTTTT. The chain joins TRBV30 to TRBJ1-4, with a tentative D call TRBD1 (5 bases). There are 13 residues in the CDR3. The V and J ends lost 7 bases and 8 bases respectively, with 17 bases between them. CDR1 is GTSNPN, CDR2 SVGIG, per germline (reference sequence).

The chain employs TRBV10-3 and TRBJ1-5, with D possibly TRBD1 on 6 matching bases. Per germline, CDR1 ENHRY and CDR2 SYGVKD. Deletions cut 3 bases from V and 8 bases from J, with 14 bases between. The length of the CDR3 is 14 residues. The CDR3 nucleotides are TGTGCCATCAGTGACCAAGGGGGTAATGAGCCCCAGCATTTT. This translates into CAISDQGGNEPQHF.

Concerning this clone itself: This clone may be a read error of a much larger clone one base away. The V call is TRBV7-9, the J call TRBJ1-2; D is possibly TRBD1 (5 bases). The germline gives CDR1 SEHNR, CDR2 FQNEAQ (reference sequence). This CDR3 spans 11 amino acids. The ends were cut back, 5 bases at V and 4 bases at J, with 5 bases in the middle. CDR3 nucleotides: TGTGCCAGCAGCAGGGGCTATGGCTACACCTTC. It is translated as CASSRGYGYTF.